Presented here are 28 T cell receptor beta chains from one specimen sequenced in a study of blood T cells in healthy people across ages. A second PCR of roughly 7 to 11 cycles used a sample-barcoded 5' primer and a J-beta primer mix. TCRdb re-derived calls from the 5' RACE reads in MiXCR, one entry per CDR3 protein. The sample lists some 1,500,000 distinct CDR3 sequences, approximately 43% occurring once. The sequencing input was blood. All receptors derive from a woman between 18 and 29 years old in good health.

Concerning this clonotype itself: Because the CDR3 is missing its conserved closing phenylalanine or tryptophan, this is likely a read error. V is TRBV12-3 or TRBV12-4 and J is TRBJ2-3; D unresolved. This CDR3 is 12 amino acids long. V lost 6 bases and J 7 bases, leaving 11 bases between the germline ends. CDR3 coding DNA: TGTGCCAGCAGGGGCCGGGTAAATACGCAGTATTCT. Its protein product is CASRGRVNTQYS.

This clonotype has at least ten counts. The chain carries TRBV27 and TRBJ1-1; tentatively, D is TRBD1 (6 bases). The ends were cut back, 4 bases at V and 5 bases at J, with 17 bases in the middle. Germline V lookup: CDR1 MNHEY, CDR2 SMNVEV (reference sequence). CDR3 length equals 15 residues. CDR3: CASSSSWGAQTEAFF. The CDR3, as DNA: TGTGCCAGCAGTTCTTCCTGGGGGGCGCAAACTGAAGCTTTCTTT.

The chain couples TRBV7-9 to TRBJ2-7; D is perhaps TRBD2 (6 bases). CDR3 size: 16 residues. Germline V lookup: CDR1 SEHNR, CDR2 FQNEAQ (reference sequence). Trimming took 4 bases from V and 4 from J, leaving 20 bases between them. The CDR3 sequence: CASSSRWGGVGYEQYF. The CDR3 nucleotides are TGTGCCAGCAGCTCAAGGTGGGGCGGGGTTGGATACGAGCAGTACTTC.

This clonotype was seen at least ten times. The chain joins TRBV29-1 to TRBJ2-1, with a possible D match to TRBD2 (6 bases). The length of the CDR3 is 14 residues. CDR1 is SQVTM and CDR2 is ANQGSEA in the germline V gene. Trimming took 0 bases from V and 0 from J, leaving 6 bases between them. CDR3 amino acids: CSVEDGSSYNEQFF. The CDR3 DNA is TGCAGCGTTGAAGACGGGAGCTCCTACAATGAGCAGTTCTTC.

This clonotype was observed a few times. The chain uses TRBV20-1 and TRBJ2-7; 8 positions match TRBD2. CDR1 DFQATT and CDR2 SNEGSKA come from the germline V gene (reference sequence). This CDR3 has 11 residues. V shed 7 bases and J 5 bases; nucleotides not matched to a gene: 4. The CDR3 loop is CSGLAGHEQYF. CDR3 bases: TGCAGTGGGCTAGCGGGTCACGAGCAGTACTTC.

This chain uses TRBV5-6 with TRBJ2-4; no clear D. The CDR3 is 16 amino acids. The germline V gene has CDR1 SGHDT and CDR2 YYEEEE. V lost 2 bases, J lost 0 bases, and 12 bases lay in between. Here the CDR3 DNA reads TGTGCCAGCAGCTTTATAGACGCCAAAGCCAAAAACATTCAGTACTTC. Translation gives CASSFIDAKAKNIQYF.

This clonotype was seen only a few times. J is TRBJ1-4 and V is TRBV20-1; TRBD1 might be the D (6 bases). This CDR3 spans 15 amino acids. Trimming cost V 1 base and J 5 bases, with 14 bases left between them. Germline V gene lookup returns CDR1 DFQATT and CDR2 SNEGSKA (reference sequence). This CDR3 is CSARGGTDRNEKLFF. The CDR3 bases are TGCAGTGCTAGAGGCGGGACCGACAGGAATGAAAAACTGTTTTTT.

A note on this clonotype: A read error may produce the germline difference seen at one junction end. The chain links TRBV15 to TRBJ1-1; no clear D gene. The CDR3 is made up of 16 amino acids. From germline, CDR1 is LNHNV and CDR2 YYDKDF (reference sequence). Written as DNA, the CDR3 is TGCGCCACCAGCAGAACTCCAACCGGTTGGGACACTGAAGCTTTCTTT. It translates to CATSRTPTGWDTEAFF.

V gene TRBV7-8 combines with J gene TRBJ2-7; the D gene is possibly TRBD1 (6 bases). V gave up 4 bases and J gave up 2 bases, with 18 bases separating them. Germline V gene sequence: CDR1 SGHVS, CDR2 FQNEAQ. The CDR3 contains 16 residues. CDR3: CASSSNTGSKPYEQYF. CDR3 nucleotide sequence: TGTGCCAGCAGCTCCAATACAGGGTCTAAGCCCTACGAGCAGTACTTC.

Concerning this clonotype: The junction departs from germline at one end; a sequencing error may be responsible. The chain is built from TRBV2 and TRBJ2-1; TRBD2 agrees at 13 bases. Germline V gene lookup returns CDR1 SNHLY and CDR2 FYNNEI. CDR3 size: 16 residues. The CDR3 region has the DNA TGTGCCAGCAGCGAAGGGACTAGCGGGAACAACAATGAGCAGTTCTTC. Translation gives CASSEGTSGNNNEQFF.

This clonotype was detected only once. DNA for the CDR3: TGTGCCAGCAGCCCGGTAGGGGTGACAGATACGCAGTATTTT. Protein sequence: CASSPVGVTDTQYF. V usage is TRBV14 and J usage is TRBJ2-3, with D perhaps TRBD1 (5 bases). The CDR3 is made up of 14 amino acids. Germline CDR1 is SGHDN and CDR2 is FVKESK. Trimming removed 4 bases from V and 3 bases from J, with 11 bases in between.

This clonotype was found a few times. This chain links TRBV5-1 with TRBJ2-7; D possibly corresponds to TRBD1 (6 bases). Germline CDR1 is SGHRS and CDR2 is YFSETQ. This CDR3 is 12 amino acids long. V dropped 2 bases and J dropped 5 bases, with 8 bases sitting between them. The CDR3 region has the DNA TGCGCCAGCAGCTTTGCAGGGGACGAGCAGTACTTC. It translates to CASSFAGDEQYF.

This clonotype was seen a few times. The chain employs TRBV4-2 and TRBJ2-1, with 7 bases fitting TRBD2. V shed 0 bases and J 8 bases; nucleotides not matched to a gene: 16. The germline V gene has CDR1 LGHNA and CDR2 YNFKEQ. This CDR3 region has 18 residues. The CDR3 region has the DNA TGTGCCAGCAGCCAAGATCTTTTGGGGGGAGGGCCTATTCATGAGCAGTTCTTC. This codes for CASSQDLLGGGPIHEQFF.

This clonotype showed up just a few times. The V gene is TRBV29-1, the J gene TRBJ2-3; TRBD2 matches 11 bases. Germline lookup yields CDR1 SQVTM and CDR2 ANQGSEA. After removal of 8 bases from V and 6 bases from J, the junction contained 4 bases not matched to a gene. This CDR3 comprises 12 residues. CDR3 nucleotide sequence: TGCAGCACCGGGACTAGCGGTGATACGCAGTATTTT. This encodes CSTGTSGDTQYF.

The J gene is TRBJ2-1, the V gene TRBV9; 10 bases line up with TRBD2. Germline V gene sequence: CDR1 SGDLS, CDR2 YYNGEE. The CDR3 runs to 15 residues. V dropped 0 bases and J dropped 6; count of bases not matched to a gene: 3. CDR3 in amino acids: CASSVAVAGGNEQFF. The CDR3, as DNA: TGTGCCAGCAGCGTAGCGGTAGCGGGGGGCAATGAGCAGTTCTTC. The complete variable domain, with remaining parts taken from reference TRBV9 and TRBJ2-1, reads DSGVTQTPKHLITATGQRVTLRCSPRSGDLSVYWYQQSLDQGLQFLIQYYNGEERAKGNILERFSAQQFPDLHSELNLSSLELGDSALYFCASSVAVAGGNEQFFGPGTRLTVL.

The V gene is TRBV2, the J gene TRBJ1-2; maybe TRBD1 (5 bases). The V and J ends lost 1 base and 4 bases respectively, with 10 bases between them. The CDR3 extends over 14 amino acids. Germline assignment: CDR1 SNHLY and CDR2 FYNNEI. The CDR3 nucleotides are TGTGCCAGCAGTGAAGACGGGGGGGTCTATGGCTACACCTTC. Its translation is CASSEDGGVYGYTF.

This clonotype has just a few counts. V usage is TRBV7-9 and J usage is TRBJ2-7, with 9 bases identical to TRBD1. CDR1 SEHNR and CDR2 FQNEAQ come from the germline V gene (reference sequence). The CDR3 loop spans 16 amino acids. V lost 4 bases, J lost 7 bases, and 14 bases stayed unmatched. The CDR3 DNA sequence: TGTGCCAGCAGCTCAGGTTGGGACAGGGAGGTGAATGAGCAGTACTTC. It yields the protein CASSSGWDREVNEQYF.

The chain couples TRBV11-2 to TRBJ2-7; possibly TRBD1 for D (6 bases). V lost 5 bases to trimming and J lost 4 bases, with 15 bases between them. Germline V CDR1 and CDR2: SGHAT, FQNNGV. There are 14 residues in the CDR3. The CDR3, as DNA: TGTGCCAGCAGCCCTAGACAGGAACCTTACGAGCAGTACTTC. This encodes CASSPRQEPYEQYF. Complete variable domain (other parts from reference TRBV11-2 and TRBJ2-7): EAGVAQSPRYKIIEKRQSVAFWCNPISGHATLYWYQQILGQGPKLLIQFQNNGVVDDSQLPKDRFSAERLKGVDSTLKIQPAKLEDSAVYLCASSPRQEPYEQYFGPGTRLTVT.

Comments on this clonotype: The junction departs from the called germline gene at one end, perhaps through a read error. The genes are TRBV7-2 and TRBJ2-3, with D perhaps matching TRBD1 (5 bases). Per the germline V gene, CDR1 is SGHTA and CDR2 is FQGNSA. CDR3 size: 18 residues. DNA of the CDR3: TGTGCCAGCAGCTCGGACCCACCTCAGGGATGGGGCACAGAGACGCAGTATTTT. Residues: CASSSDPPQGWGTETQYF.

V gene TRBV6-5 combines with J gene TRBJ1-1; D is possibly TRBD1 (5 bases). Trimming shortened V by 2 bases and J by 7 bases, and 8 bases separated the two germline ends. The CDR3 sequence is 12 residues long. The germline V gene encodes CDR1 MNHEY and CDR2 SVGAGI. The DNA for the CDR3 is TGTGCCAGCAGTTACACGGGGGTTGAAGCTTTCTTT. Its translation is CASSYTGVEAFF.

CDR3 nucleotide sequence: TGTGCCAGCAACCGGGGCGGATACACTGAAGCTTTCTTT. Residues: CASNRGGYTEAFF. The chain combines TRBV9 with TRBJ1-1, with D possibly matching TRBD1 (5 bases). The germline CDR1 and CDR2 sequences are SGDLS and YYNGEE. Deletions cut 6 bases from V and 3 bases from J, with 12 bases between. The CDR3 is 13 amino acids.

The table lists this clonotype with many counts. This chain connects TRBV20-1 to TRBJ1-6; D not resolved. Trimming stripped 5 bases from V and 0 bases from J, with 11 bases between. This CDR3 is 15 amino acids long. Germline V gene lookup returns CDR1 DFQATT and CDR2 SNEGSKA (reference sequence). Written as DNA, the CDR3 is TGCAGTGCTCCGGGGTTTAGCTCCTATAATTCACCCCTCCACTTT. Its protein product is CSAPGFSSYNSPLHF.

The table lists this clonotype with a count of one. This chain connects TRBV3-1 to TRBJ2-3; D is perhaps TRBD1 (5 bases). The CDR3 sequence is 19 residues long. V was pared by 1 base and J by 0 bases, with 20 bases between. CDR1 and CDR2 from the germline V gene are LGHDT and YNNKEL (reference sequence). CDR3 protein: CASSQVGHDQDLSTDTQYF. The CDR3 DNA sequence: TGTGCCAGCAGCCAAGTAGGACACGATCAAGATCTCAGCACAGATACGCAGTATTTT.

In the case of this clonotype: An end of the junction does not agree with germline; a read error may underlie this. The gene calls are TRBV6-5 and TRBJ2-1; D unclear. CDR1 and CDR2 from the germline V gene are MNHEY and SVGAGI. This CDR3 comprises 21 residues. CDR3 loop: CANSYLPGSRSRHSSYNEQFF. In DNA form, the CDR3 reads TGTGCCAACAGTTACTTGCCTGGTAGCAGGAGCCGACATAGCTCCTACAATGAGCAGTTCTTC.

V and J are TRBV6-2 or TRBV6-3 and TRBJ2-7; a weak D match, TRBD1 (6 bases). V was trimmed by 2 bases and J by 3 bases, leaving 11 bases between them. This CDR3 is built from 14 residues. Germline-derived CDR1 and CDR2 are MNHEY and SVGEGT. The CDR3 DNA is TGTGCCAGCAGTTACGGGGGCCAGGTCTACGAGCAGTACTTC. Residues: CASSYGGQVYEQYF.

This rearrangement joins TRBV7-8 to TRBJ2-3; no reliable D call. Germline values: CDR1 SGHVS, CDR2 FQNEAQ. Trimming removed 4 bases at V and 4 bases at J, with 9 bases between. There are 13 residues in the CDR3. CDR3 region: CASSSHRADTQYF. CDR3 nucleotides: TGTGCCAGCAGCTCCCACCGGGCAGATACGCAGTATTTT.

The genes are TRBV21-1 and TRBJ2-1; TRBD1, the table's D call, was not compared with the DNA. TRBV21-1 is annotated as a pseudogene. The CDR3 contains 15 residues. The CDR3 reads CASSLQWGNEGEQFF. In nucleotides, the CDR3 is TGTGCCAGCAGCCTCCAATGGGGGAACGAGGGGGAGCAGTTCTTC.

Turning to this clonotype: The junction does not match germline at one end; this may be a read error. V and J are TRBV7-9 and TRBJ2-4; TRBD1 matches at 8 bases. The CDR3 is 17 residues long. Germline assignment: CDR1 SEHNR and CDR2 FQNEAQ (reference sequence). Written as DNA, the CDR3 is TGTGCCGGCAGCCCGTTGACAGGGGAATTTGGCAAAAACATTCAGTACTTC. Amino acid sequence: CAGSPLTGEFGKNIQYF.